This TCR beta chain was sequenced during a study of PD-L1 blockade in urothelial cancer. Across the whole study: About 85% of the 29 patients were men whose urothelial cancer was bladder-origin. Researchers looked at the blood 3 weeks (second dose) and 6 weeks after treatment began.

Documented time point: peripheral blood 6 weeks after treatment start. Patients' cancers were locally advanced or metastatic urothelial carcinomas. Every PCR was spiked with synthetic TCR analog templates. Profiling relied on immunoSEQ multiplex PCR, and the TCRdb table lists in-frame clones only, not all of them. The sample includes about 91,000 clones, 75% to 90% of them seen just once. This clone was detected only a few times. The material sequenced was PBMCs, taken around atezolizumab (anti-PD-L1) treatment. The clonotype was recovered from a man in his 70s with urothelial cancer.

CDR3 in amino acids: CASSISREGNQPQHF. The DNA of the CDR3 is TGTGCCAGTAGTATAAGTCGGGAGGGCAATCAGCCCCAGCATTTT. The chain links TRBV19 to TRBJ1-5; D unresolved. Between the trimmed V and J ends, which lost 2 bases and 2 bases, there was a span of 10 bases. Germline CDR1 is LNHDA and CDR2 is SQIVND (reference sequence). The CDR3 length is 15 residues. Full variable domain (outside the CDR3, taken from reference TRBV19 and TRBJ1-5): DGGITQSPKYLFRKEGQNVTLSCEQNLNHDAMYWYRQDPGQGLRLIYYSQIVNDFQKGDIAEGYSVSREKKESFPLTVTSAQKNPTAFYLCASSISREGNQPQHFGDGTRLSIL.